This record concerns one T cell receptor beta chain sequence. The antigen this receptor binds is unknown. No much larger clone exists at a distance of one base, and base qualities are not known. This sample's time point label indicates: before anti-PD-1 therapy. For bulk TCRbeta sequencing, genomic DNA was extracted from tumor biopsies or peripheral blood, and input amounts ranged from 616 ng to 6,004 ng. Every patient was a poor candidate for surgical resection and had histologically proven advanced or metastatic basal or squamous cell carcinoma. The basal cell carcinoma cohort comprised more than 10 patients, of whom about eight had bulk tumor TCR sequencing. The entry originates in a study of T cells in tumors after PD-1 blockade (dated by TCRdb to 2018 to 2020). About the full investigation: Patients with prior checkpoint blockade, systemic immunosuppressant use, or recent radiotherapy or other anti-cancer therapy within 4 weeks were excluded. Peripheral blood samples averaged around 110,000 TCR templates (range roughly 24,679-257,772) and 35,000 to 45,000 unique clonotypes. While on anti-PD-1 treatment, some of the patients also continued taking daily vismodegib 150 mg. To compare clonotypes in blood and tumor, bulk TCR sequencing was done on over nine peripheral blood samples taken from roughly 5 patients. Using site-matched tumors from BCC or SCC patients sampled before and after anti-PD-1 therapy, the study carried out paired single-cell RNA and TCR sequencing. RECIST version 1.1 was the standard used to evaluate clinical response. Patients received pembrolizumab 200 mg every 3 weeks or cemiplimab 350 mg every 2 weeks.

General study outcomes and caveats: Roughly 40% of TCR clonotypes from the tumor were detected in blood, and certain novel exhausted tumor clones were present in blood collected before treatment, which suggests recruitment from the periphery. Where the novel T cell clones came from was not identified, and possible sources could include lymphoid organs or rare unexpanded clones inside the tumor or in the tumor periphery.

The immunoSEQ platform was used to carry out deep TCRbeta sequencing. Regarding the original processing steps: Only productive rearrangements were exported from the immunoSEQ Analyzer for downstream analysis. T cell phenotypes were assigned to bulk TCRbeta clonotypes by matching to single-cell RNA+TCR-seq clones sharing the same TCRbeta sequence. Tumor enrichment of a clone was calculated by dividing the clone's tumor frequency by the clone's PBMC frequency, both taken from bulk TCR sequencing. GLIPH was used to sort TCRs into specificity groups, which are clusters of distinct TCRs that likely recognize common antigens through shared CDR3 motifs. TCRdb limited this immuneACCESS table to in-frame rearrangements with V and J called. A share of clones is missing; checked studies link under half to unresolved V genes, and the rest is unexplained. That table supplies the V and J calls and clone size; D and trimming were determined from the DNA. Within this sample are about 33,000 clones, with 78% of them counted one time only. Over 30% of the sample is taken by the ten largest.

In the germline V gene, CDR1 corresponds to ENHRY and CDR2 to SYGVKD. V sheds 0 bases and J sheds 5 bases, leaving 20 bases between their ends. The CDR3 spans 18 residues, from the cysteine through the phenylalanine. The DNA shown is the 54-base CDR3, in frame from base 1. The chain is encoded by TRBV10-3 joined to TRBJ2-4; the D call is possibly TRBD1 or TRBD2, each sharing 5 bases. Source: PBMCs, taken before anti-PD-1 treatment. The source is a human donor with basal cell carcinoma. The DNA sequence is TGTGCCATCAGTGAGTCCGTGTTAACGGGGCAGGGAGAAAACATTCAGTACTTC. Its translation reads: CAISESVLTGQGENIQYF.